The 8 T cell receptor beta chains reported below all come from one sample, sequenced in a study of shared T cell receptors in the human thymus. Assay: immunoSEQ multiplex PCR; the TCRdb copy retains only in-frame clones and omits some. The data contain hundreds of thousands of clones, approximately 87% of them seen just once; the ten biggest clones take up 0.0094%. This sample also belongs to another study, concerning human thymus T cells.

Sequencing input: thymocytes. The receptors originated from a boy in the first two years of life with a congenital heart defect.

The CDR3 spells CASSVATGVEQFF. The CDR3 region has the DNA TGTGCCAGCAGCGTAGCTACGGGAGTTGAGCAGTTCTTC. V is TRBV9 and J is TRBJ2-1; D perhaps matches TRBD2 (6 bases). Germline CDR1 is SGDLS and CDR2 is YYNGEE. This CDR3 region has 13 residues. V was cut by 0 bases and J by 9 bases, with 10 bases left in between.

This clone has just one count. This chain joins TRBV21-1 and TRBJ1-5. TRBV21-1 is recorded as a pseudogene. The CDR3 contains 17 residues. The CDR3 DNA sequence: TGTGCCAGCAGCAAAGTCCCCCGGGGGGTGTTCAATCAGCCCCAGCATTTT. Translation: CASSKVPRGVFNQPQHF.

Notes on this clone: Within the sample, other DNA sequences also encode this same CDR3. V gene TRBV4-3 combines with J gene TRBJ2-1; D call uncertain. Germline loops: CDR1 LGHNA, CDR2 YSLEER. Deletions cut 1 base from V and 6 bases from J, with 10 bases between. CDR3 length: 14 residues. This CDR3 reads CASSQVDRGNEQFF. CDR3 sequence (DNA): TGCGCCAGCAGCCAAGTAGATCGTGGCAATGAGCAGTTCTTC.

This clone was seen more than once but under ten times. This CDR3 reads CASISGTDSYEQYF. The CDR3, as DNA: TGTGCCAGCATATCGGGAACAGACTCATACGAGCAGTACTTC. The chain has TRBV6-1 and TRBJ2-7; possible D gene TRBD2, 5 bases. Germline assignment: CDR1 MNHNS and CDR2 SASEGT. This CDR3 comprises 14 residues. V lost 7 bases and J lost 4, with 17 bases in between.

The genes are TRBV28 and TRBJ1-1; 10 positions match TRBD1. CDR1 and CDR2 (germline): MDHEN, SYDVKM. Trimming cost V 5 bases and J 0 bases; bases outside gene matches: 6. CDR3 length equals 16 residues. The CDR3 spells CASSPPDRGVNTEAFF. The CDR3 coding sequence is TGTGCCAGCAGTCCGCCGGACAGGGGGGTGAACACTGAAGCTTTCTTT. The full variable domain, rest sourced from reference TRBV28 and TRBJ1-1, is DVKVTQSSRYLVKRTGEKVFLECVQDMDHENMFWYRQDPGLGLRLIYFSYDVKMKEKGDIPEGYSVSREKKERFSLILESASTNQTSMYLCASSPPDRGVNTEAFFGQGTRLTVV.

CDR3 DNA: TGTGCCAGCAGCCCCTCCTCTGGAAACACCATATATTTT. It is translated as CASSPSSGNTIYF. The chain is built from TRBV7-8 and TRBJ1-3; the D is unclear. The CDR3 has 13 amino acids. V lost 5 bases, J lost 0 bases, and 5 bases lay in between. CDR1 is SGHVS, CDR2 FQNEAQ, per germline.

The chain employs TRBV27 and TRBJ2-3, with D uncertain. Trimming left V 5 bases short and J 0 bases short, with 12 bases between. Germline V gives CDR1 MNHEY, CDR2 SMNVEV (reference sequence). This CDR3 contains 15 residues. The CDR3 spells CASSPAGTSTDTQYF. The DNA of the CDR3 is TGTGCCAGCAGTCCGGCAGGTACTAGCACAGATACGCAGTATTTT.

The chain carries TRBV7-9 and TRBJ2-1; 7 bases are a match to TRBD2. Germline V gives CDR1 SEHNR, CDR2 FQNEAQ (reference sequence). This CDR3 is built from 14 residues. Germline trimming cut 3 bases from V and 6 bases from J; bases unmatched to any gene: 5. Here the CDR3 reads CASSLGGRGNEQFF. The CDR3 region has the DNA TGTGCCAGCAGCTTGGGCGGGAGAGGCAATGAGCAGTTCTTC.